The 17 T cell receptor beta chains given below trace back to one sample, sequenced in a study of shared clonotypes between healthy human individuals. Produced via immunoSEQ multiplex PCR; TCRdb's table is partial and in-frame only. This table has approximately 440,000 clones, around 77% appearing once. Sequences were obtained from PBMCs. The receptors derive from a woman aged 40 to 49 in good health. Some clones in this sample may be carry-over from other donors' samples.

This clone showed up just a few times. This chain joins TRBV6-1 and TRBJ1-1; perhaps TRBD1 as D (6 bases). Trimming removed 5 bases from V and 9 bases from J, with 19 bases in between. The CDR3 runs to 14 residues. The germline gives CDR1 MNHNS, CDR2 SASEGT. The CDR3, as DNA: TGTGCCAGCAGTCAAAAATTGGACAGACCTCAAGCTTTCTTT. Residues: CASSQKLDRPQAFF.

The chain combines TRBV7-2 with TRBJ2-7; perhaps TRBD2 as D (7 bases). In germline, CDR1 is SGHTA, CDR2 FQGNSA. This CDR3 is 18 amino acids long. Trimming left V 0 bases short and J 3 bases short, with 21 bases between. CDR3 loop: CASSLAGGGGALNYEQYF. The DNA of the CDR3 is TGTGCCAGCAGCTTAGCAGGAGGTGGGGGGGCCCTAAACTACGAGCAGTACTTC. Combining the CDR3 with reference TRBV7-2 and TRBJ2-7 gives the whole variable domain GAGVSQSPSNKVTEKGKDVELRCDPISGHTALYWYRQSLGQGLEFLIYFQGNSAPDKSGLPSDRFSAERTGGSVSTLTIQRTQQEDSAVYLCASSLAGGGGALNYEQYFGPGTRLTVT.

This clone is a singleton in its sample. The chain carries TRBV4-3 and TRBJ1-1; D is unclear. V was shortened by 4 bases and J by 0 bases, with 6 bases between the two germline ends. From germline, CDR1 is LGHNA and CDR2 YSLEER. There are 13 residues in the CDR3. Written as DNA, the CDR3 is TGCGCCAGCAGCCGCGAGATGAACACTGAAGCTTTCTTT. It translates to CASSREMNTEAFF.

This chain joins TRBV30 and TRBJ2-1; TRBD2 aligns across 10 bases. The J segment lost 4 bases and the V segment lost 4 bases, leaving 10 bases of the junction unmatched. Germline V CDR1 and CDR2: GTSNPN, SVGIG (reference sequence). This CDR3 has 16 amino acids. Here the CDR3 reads CAWINPTSGRYNEQFF. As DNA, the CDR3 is TGTGCCTGGATTAATCCGACTAGCGGGCGTTACAATGAGCAGTTCTTC.

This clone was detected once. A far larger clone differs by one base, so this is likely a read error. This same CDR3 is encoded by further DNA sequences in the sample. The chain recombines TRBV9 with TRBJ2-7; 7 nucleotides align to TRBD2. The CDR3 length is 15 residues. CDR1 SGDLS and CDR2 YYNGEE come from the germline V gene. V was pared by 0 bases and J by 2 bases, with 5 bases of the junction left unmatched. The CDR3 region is CASSVGVAGTYEQYF. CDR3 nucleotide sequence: TGTGCCAGCAGCGTAGGAGTAGCGGGCACCTACGAGCAGTACTTC.

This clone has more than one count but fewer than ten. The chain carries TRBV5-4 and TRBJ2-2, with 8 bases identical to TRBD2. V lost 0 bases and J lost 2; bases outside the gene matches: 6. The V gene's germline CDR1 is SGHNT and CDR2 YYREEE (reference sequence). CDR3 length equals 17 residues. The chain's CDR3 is CASSLGQRGTNTGELFF. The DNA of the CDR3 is TGTGCCAGCAGCTTGGGGCAGCGGGGGACCAACACCGGGGAGCTGTTTTTT. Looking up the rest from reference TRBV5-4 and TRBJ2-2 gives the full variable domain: ETGVTQSPTHLIKTRGQQVTLRCSSQSGHNTVSWYQQALGQGPQFIFQYYREEENGRGNFPPRFSGLQFPNYSSELNVNALELDDSALYLCASSLGQRGTNTGELFFGEGSRLTVL.

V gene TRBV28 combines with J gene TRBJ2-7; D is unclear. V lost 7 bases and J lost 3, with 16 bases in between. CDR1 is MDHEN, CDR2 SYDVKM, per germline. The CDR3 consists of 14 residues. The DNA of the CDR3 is TGTGCCAGCACCCCCCCAGGTTGGAGCTACGAGCAGTACTTC. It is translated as CASTPPGWSYEQYF.

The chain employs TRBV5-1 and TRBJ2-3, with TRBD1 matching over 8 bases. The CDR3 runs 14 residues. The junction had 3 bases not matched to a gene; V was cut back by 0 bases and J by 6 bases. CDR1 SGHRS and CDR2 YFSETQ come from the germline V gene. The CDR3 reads CASSLVTGDDTQYF. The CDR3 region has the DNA TGCGCCAGCAGCTTGGTGACAGGGGACGATACGCAGTATTTT.

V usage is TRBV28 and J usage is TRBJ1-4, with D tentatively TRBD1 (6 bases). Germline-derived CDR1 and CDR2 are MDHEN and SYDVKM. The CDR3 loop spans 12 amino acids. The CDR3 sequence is CASWGRGEKLFF. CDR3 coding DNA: TGTGCTTCGTGGGGGCGCGGTGAAAAACTGTTTTTT.

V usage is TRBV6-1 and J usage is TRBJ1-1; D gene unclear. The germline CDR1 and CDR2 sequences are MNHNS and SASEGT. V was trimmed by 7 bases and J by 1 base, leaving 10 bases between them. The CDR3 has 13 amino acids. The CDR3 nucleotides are TGTGCCAGCAAGGTTCCGGAGAACACTGAAGCTTTCTTT. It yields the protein CASKVPENTEAFF.

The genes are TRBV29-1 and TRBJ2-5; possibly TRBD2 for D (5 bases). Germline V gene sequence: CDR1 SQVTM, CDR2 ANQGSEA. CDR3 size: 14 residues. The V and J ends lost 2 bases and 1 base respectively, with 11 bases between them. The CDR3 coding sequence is TGCAGCGTTGAACGGGCGGGTCTCCAAGAGACCCAGTACTTC. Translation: CSVERAGLQETQYF.

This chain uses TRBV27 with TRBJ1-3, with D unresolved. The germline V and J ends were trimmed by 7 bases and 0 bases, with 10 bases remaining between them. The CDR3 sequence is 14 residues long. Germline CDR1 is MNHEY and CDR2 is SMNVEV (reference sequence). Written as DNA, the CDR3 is TGTGCCAGCAAGATCGCGGGCTCTGGAAACACCATATATTTT. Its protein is CASKIAGSGNTIYF.

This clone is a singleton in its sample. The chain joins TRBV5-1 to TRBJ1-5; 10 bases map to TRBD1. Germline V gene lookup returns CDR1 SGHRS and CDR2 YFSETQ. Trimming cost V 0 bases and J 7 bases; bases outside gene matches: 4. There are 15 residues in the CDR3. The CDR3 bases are TGCGCCAGCAGCTTGGGGACAGGGGGTTGGCAGCCCCAGCATTTT. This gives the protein CASSLGTGGWQPQHF.

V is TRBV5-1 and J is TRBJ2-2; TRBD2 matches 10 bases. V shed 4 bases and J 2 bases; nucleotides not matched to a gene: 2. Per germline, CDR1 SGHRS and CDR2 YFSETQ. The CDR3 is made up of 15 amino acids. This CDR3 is CASSPLAGNTGELFF. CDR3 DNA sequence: TGCGCCAGCAGCCCACTAGCGGGAAACACCGGGGAGCTGTTTTTT.

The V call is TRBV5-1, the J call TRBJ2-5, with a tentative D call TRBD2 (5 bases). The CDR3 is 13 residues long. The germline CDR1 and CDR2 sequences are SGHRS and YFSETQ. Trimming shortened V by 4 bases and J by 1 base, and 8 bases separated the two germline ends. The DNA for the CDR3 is TGCGCCAGCAGCCGGGAAGTCCAAGAGACCCAGTACTTC. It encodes CASSREVQETQYF.

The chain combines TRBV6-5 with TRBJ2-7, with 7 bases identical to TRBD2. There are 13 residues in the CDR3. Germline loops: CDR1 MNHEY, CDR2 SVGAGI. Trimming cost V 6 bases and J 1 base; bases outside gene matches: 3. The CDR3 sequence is CASRREGSYEQYF. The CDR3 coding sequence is TGTGCCAGCAGAAGGGAGGGATCCTACGAGCAGTACTTC.

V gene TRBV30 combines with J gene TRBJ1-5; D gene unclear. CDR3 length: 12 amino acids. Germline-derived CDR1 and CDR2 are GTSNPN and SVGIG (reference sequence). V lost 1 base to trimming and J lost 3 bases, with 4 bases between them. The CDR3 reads CAWSGYNQPQHF. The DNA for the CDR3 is TGTGCCTGGAGTGGTTACAATCAGCCCCAGCATTTT.